This section outlines one T cell receptor beta chain sequence together with its context. This record comes from a study of immune characterization of retroperitoneal liposarcoma. Trimming pared 6 bases from V and 10 bases from J, leaving 19 bases between. CDR1 is SGHTA and CDR2 is FQGNSA in the germline V gene. This CDR3 contains 14 residues. TCRdb fed the PCR reads into MiXCR, producing one record per CDR3 protein. The data show almost 2,500 distinct CDR3 sequences, with less than 50% seen just once and around 38% held by the top ten. This sequence joins TRBV7-2 and TRBJ2-1; D is possibly TRBD1 (6 bases). The material sequenced was tumor tissue. This receptor was identified in a male donor with retroperitoneal liposarcoma. The CDR3 DNA sequence: TGTGCCAGCAGTCGTCTCGGACAGTCCTACGAGCAGTTCTTC. This sequence encodes CASSRLGQSYEQFF.